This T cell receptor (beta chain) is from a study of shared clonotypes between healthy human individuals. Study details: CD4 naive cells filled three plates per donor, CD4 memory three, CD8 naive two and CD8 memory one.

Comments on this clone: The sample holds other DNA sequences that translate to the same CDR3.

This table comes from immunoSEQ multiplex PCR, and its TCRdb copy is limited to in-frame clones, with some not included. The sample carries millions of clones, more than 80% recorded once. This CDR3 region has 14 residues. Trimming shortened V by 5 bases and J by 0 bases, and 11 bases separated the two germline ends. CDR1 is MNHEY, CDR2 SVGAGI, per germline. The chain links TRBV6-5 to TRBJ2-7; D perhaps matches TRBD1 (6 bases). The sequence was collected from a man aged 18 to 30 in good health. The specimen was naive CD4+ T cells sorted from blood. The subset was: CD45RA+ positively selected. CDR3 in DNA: TGTGCCAGCAGTAGGGGGACATCCTCCTACGAGCAGTACTTC. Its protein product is CASSRGTSSYEQYF.